The TCR beta chain described here comes from a study of graft-versus-host responses after intestinal transplantation. Study information: Anti-thymocyte globulin induction was given to all recipients, followed by tacrolimus and steroids for two to four years.

Method: immunoSEQ multiplex PCR; TCRdb's copy keeps in-frame clones and lacks some. In the table there are 80,000 to 95,000 clones, about 93% of which are singletons. A note on this clone: Its antigen is unknown.

Germline V gene data show CDR1 as SGHTA and CDR2 as FQGNSA. The CDR3 totals 15 residues. V was cut by 4 bases and J by 4 bases, with 11 bases left in between. This chain connects TRBV7-2 to TRBJ1-6, with D unresolved. The material was unstimulated CD8+ T cells sorted from spleen or lymph node cells, obtained before intestinal transplant. The sequence was obtained from a human donor who received an intestinal transplant. CDR3 in DNA: TGTGCCAGCAGCTCATCCGGGGAATATAATTCACCCCTCCACTTT. Translating gives CASSSSGEYNSPLHF.